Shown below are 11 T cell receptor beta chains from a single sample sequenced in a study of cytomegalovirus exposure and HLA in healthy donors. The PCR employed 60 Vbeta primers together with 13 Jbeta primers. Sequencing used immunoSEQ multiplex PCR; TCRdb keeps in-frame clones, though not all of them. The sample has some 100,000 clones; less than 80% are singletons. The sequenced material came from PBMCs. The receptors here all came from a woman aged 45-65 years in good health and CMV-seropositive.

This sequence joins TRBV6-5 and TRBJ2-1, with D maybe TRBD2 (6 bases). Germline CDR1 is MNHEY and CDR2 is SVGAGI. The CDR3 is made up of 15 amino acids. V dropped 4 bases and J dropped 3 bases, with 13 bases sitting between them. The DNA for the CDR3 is TGTGCCAGCAGTTTTGGGAGGACTAACTACAATGAGCAGTTCTTC. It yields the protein CASSFGRTNYNEQFF.

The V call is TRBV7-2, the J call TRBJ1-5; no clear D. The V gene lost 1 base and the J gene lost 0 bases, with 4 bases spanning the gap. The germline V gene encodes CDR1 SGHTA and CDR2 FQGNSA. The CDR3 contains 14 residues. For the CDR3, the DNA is TGTGCCAGCAGCTTAGGCTATAGCAATCAGCCCCAGCATTTT. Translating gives CASSLGYSNQPQHF.

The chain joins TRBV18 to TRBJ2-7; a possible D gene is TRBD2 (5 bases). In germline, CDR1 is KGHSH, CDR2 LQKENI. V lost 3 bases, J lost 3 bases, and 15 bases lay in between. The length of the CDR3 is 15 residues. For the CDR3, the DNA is TGTGCCAGCTCACCCAGTAGGGAGAGCAGCTACGAGCAGTACTTC. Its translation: CASSPSRESSYEQYF. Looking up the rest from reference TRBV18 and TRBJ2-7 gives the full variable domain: NAGVMQNPRHLVRRRGQEARLRCSPMKGHSHVYWYRQLPEEGLKFMVYLQKENIIDESGMPKERFSAEFPKEGPSILRIQQVVRGDSAAYFCASSPSRESSYEQYFGPGTRLTVT.

The CDR3 bases are TGTGCCAGCAGCTTAGCAGGACAGTATACTTTCTTT. It codes for CASSLAGQYTFF. V and J are TRBV7-9 and TRBJ1-1, with D perhaps matching TRBD1 (6 bases). CDR3 length equals 12 residues. Trimming shortened V by 0 bases and J by 12 bases, and 11 bases separated the two germline ends. Germline values: CDR1 SEHNR, CDR2 FQNEAQ (reference sequence).

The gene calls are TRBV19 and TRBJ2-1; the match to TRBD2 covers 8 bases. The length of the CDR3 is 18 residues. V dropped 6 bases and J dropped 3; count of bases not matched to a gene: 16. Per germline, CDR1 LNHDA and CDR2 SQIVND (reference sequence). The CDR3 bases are TGTGCCAGTAGCCAAATCCCCCAAACTAGCGGAATCTACAATGAGCAGTTCTTC. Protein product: CASSQIPQTSGIYNEQFF.

CDR3 protein: CASSEFTGGVATNEKLFF. As DNA, the CDR3 is TGTGCCAGCAGTGAATTTACAGGGGGGGTAGCAACTAATGAAAAACTGTTTTTT. This chain connects TRBV25-1 to TRBJ1-4; 8 bases line up with TRBD1. Germline-derived CDR1 and CDR2 are MGHDK and SYGVNS. This CDR3 is built from 18 residues. After removal of 1 base from V and 0 bases from J, the junction contained 7 bases not matched to a gene.

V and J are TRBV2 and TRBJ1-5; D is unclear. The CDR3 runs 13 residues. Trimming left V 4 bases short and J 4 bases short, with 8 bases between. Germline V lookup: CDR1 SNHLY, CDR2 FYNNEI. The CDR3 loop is CASSGASNQPQHF. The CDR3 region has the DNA TGTGCCAGCAGTGGTGCCAGTAATCAGCCCCAGCATTTT.

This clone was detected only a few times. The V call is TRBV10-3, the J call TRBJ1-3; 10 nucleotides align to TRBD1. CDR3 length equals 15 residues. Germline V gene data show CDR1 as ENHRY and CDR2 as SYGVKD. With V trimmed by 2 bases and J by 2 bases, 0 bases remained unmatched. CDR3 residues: CAISEGQGAGNTIYF. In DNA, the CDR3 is TGTGCCATCAGTGAGGGACAGGGGGCTGGAAACACCATATATTTT.

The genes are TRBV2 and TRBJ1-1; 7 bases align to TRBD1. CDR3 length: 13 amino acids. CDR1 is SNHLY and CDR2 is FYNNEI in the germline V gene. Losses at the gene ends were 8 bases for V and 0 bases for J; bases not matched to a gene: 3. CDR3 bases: TGTGCCAGCGGGGGACAGATGAACACTGAAGCTTTCTTT. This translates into CASGGQMNTEAFF.

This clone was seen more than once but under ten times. CDR3: CASSLGFSGSSTDTQYF. The CDR3, as DNA: TGTGCCAGCAGCTTAGGGTTTAGCGGATCAAGCACAGATACGCAGTATTTT. The chain has TRBV7-7 and TRBJ2-3; maybe TRBD2 (6 bases). The CDR3 sequence is 17 residues long. V lost 1 base and J 0 bases, leaving 14 bases between the germline ends. Germline-derived CDR1 and CDR2 are SSHAT and FNYEAQ (reference sequence).

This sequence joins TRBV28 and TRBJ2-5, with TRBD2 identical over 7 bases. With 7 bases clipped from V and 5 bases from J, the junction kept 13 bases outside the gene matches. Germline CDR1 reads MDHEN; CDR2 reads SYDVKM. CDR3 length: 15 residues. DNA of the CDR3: TGTGCCAGCACCTGGGGCGGGAGAGGAACGGAGACCCAGTACTTC. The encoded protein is CASTWGGRGTETQYF.